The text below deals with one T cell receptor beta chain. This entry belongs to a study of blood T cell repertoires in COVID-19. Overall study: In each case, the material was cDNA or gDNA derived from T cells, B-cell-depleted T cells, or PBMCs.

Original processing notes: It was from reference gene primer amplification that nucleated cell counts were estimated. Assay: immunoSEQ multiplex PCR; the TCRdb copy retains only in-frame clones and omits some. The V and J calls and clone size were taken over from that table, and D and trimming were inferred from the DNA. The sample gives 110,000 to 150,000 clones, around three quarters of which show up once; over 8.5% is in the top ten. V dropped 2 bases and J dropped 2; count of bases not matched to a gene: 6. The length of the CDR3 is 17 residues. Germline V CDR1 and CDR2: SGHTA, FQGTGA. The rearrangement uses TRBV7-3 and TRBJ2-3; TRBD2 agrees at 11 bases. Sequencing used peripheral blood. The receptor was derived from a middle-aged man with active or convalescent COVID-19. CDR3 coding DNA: TGTGCCAGCAGCTTACCCCTAGCGGGAGGCACCACAGATACGCAGTATTTT. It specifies CASSLPLAGGTTDTQYF.